One TCR beta chain is described in this entry. The antigen remains undetermined. The sample originates from a study of T cell responses to AZD1222 COVID-19 vaccine. The study's findings and limits: No day 14 peak samples; only post-peak repertoires were characterized.

Assay: immunoSEQ multiplex PCR; the TCRdb copy retains only in-frame clones and omits some. Among fewer than 130,000 clones listed, around 90% were seen once. Sequenced here: peripheral blood, sampled on day 0 of AZD1222 vaccination. This sequence originates from an adult in good health.

The CDR3 DNA is TGCGCCAGCAGCCAAGGGACAGACAGGGTCGGCTACACCTTC. Its translation is CASSQGTDRVGYTF. This chain links TRBV5-1 with TRBJ1-2; 7 bases line up with TRBD1. J was trimmed by 8 bases and V by 4 bases; bases with no gene match: 11. This CDR3 contains 14 residues. CDR1 and CDR2 (germline): SGHRS, YFSETQ.